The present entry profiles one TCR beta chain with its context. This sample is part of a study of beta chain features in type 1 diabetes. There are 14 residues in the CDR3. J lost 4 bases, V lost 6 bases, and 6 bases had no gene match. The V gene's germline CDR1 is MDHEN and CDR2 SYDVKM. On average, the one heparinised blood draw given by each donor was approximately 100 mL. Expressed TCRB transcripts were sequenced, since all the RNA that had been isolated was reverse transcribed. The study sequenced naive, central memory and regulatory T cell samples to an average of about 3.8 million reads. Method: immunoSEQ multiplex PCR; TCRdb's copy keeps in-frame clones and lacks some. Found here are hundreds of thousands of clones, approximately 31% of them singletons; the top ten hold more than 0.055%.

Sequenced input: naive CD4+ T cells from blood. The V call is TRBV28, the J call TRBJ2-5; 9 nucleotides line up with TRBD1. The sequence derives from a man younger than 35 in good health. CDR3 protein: CASRRWGQGETQYF. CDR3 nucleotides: TGTGCCAGCAGGCGATGGGGACAGGGAGAGACCCAGTACTTC.